This T cell receptor (beta chain) derives from a study of CD4 T cells in relation to SARS-CoV-2 and coronaviruses. Overall study: Controls used an HIV-1 Nef peptide pool or no peptide. The HLA restriction of the shared crossreactive spike epitopes was mapped.

A word on this clone: Its antigen is unidentified.

Before the COVID-19 pandemic, during about 2011-2019, CD4+ T cells were taken from unexposed donors. After roughly ten days of culture, CD4+ T cells were isolated. Whole-study results and caveats: In roughly two thirds of donors, memory CD4+ clonotypes crossrecognized SARS-CoV-2 and at least one common cold coronavirus spike.

Profiled with immunoSEQ multiplex PCR; TCRdb holds only in-frame clones, not every one. The sample lists 15,000 to 20,000 clones, 75% to 80% seen once, with roughly 16% in the top ten. The CDR3 is 14 residues long. V gave up 2 bases and J gave up 5 bases; unmatched junction bases: 6. Per the germline V gene, CDR1 is SGHRS and CDR2 is YFSETQ. The receptor's source is a human donor in good health. Sequenced: CD4+ T cells from PBMCs, cultured in vitro. V and J are TRBV5-1 and TRBJ2-5, with TRBD2 identical over 7 bases. This chain's CDR3 is CASSFYGGSETQYF. The DNA of the CDR3 is TGCGCCAGCAGCTTTTATGGCGGGAGCGAGACCCAGTACTTC.